The 20 T cell receptor beta chains listed next were all sequenced from one sample in a study of T cells in localized non-small cell lung cancer. Sequencing used immunoSEQ multiplex PCR; TCRdb keeps in-frame clones, though not all of them. The data show 30,000 to 35,000 clones, 93% seen once. The sample was peripheral blood, taken before any cancer treatment. The origin of the receptors is a female donor older than 55 with stage I lung adenocarcinoma.

The chain carries TRBV19 and TRBJ1-4; no clear D gene. This CDR3 has 14 amino acids. Trimming shortened V by 6 bases and J by 0 bases, and 8 bases separated the two germline ends. Germline V lookup: CDR1 LNHDA, CDR2 SQIVND (reference sequence). This CDR3 reads CASSHRATNEKLFF. The CDR3 DNA reads as TGTGCCAGTAGCCACAGAGCAACTAATGAAAAACTGTTTTTT.

The rearrangement uses TRBV18 and TRBJ2-5; D not resolved. Germline V lookup: CDR1 KGHSH, CDR2 LQKENI. The CDR3 length is 13 residues. V lost 3 bases, J lost 3 bases, and 8 bases lay in between. The CDR3 DNA follows: TGTGCCAGCTCACCCCCCCGCGAAGAGACCCAGTACTTC. The encoded protein is CASSPPREETQYF.

This rearrangement joins TRBV19 to TRBJ1-1; 8 bases are shared with TRBD1. V was pared by 7 bases and J by 7 bases, with 20 bases of the junction left unmatched. The CDR3 contains 17 residues. Germline CDR1 reads LNHDA; CDR2 reads SQIVND (reference sequence). The CDR3 is CASTPGGRGRDVNEAFF. The CDR3 DNA follows: TGTGCCAGTACCCCCGGGGGCAGGGGGCGCGATGTGAATGAAGCTTTCTTT. The full variable domain, with the rest looked up from reference TRBV19 and TRBJ1-1, is DGGITQSPKYLFRKEGQNVTLSCEQNLNHDAMYWYRQDPGQGLRLIYYSQIVNDFQKGDIAEGYSVSREKKESFPLTVTSAQKNPTAFYLCASTPGGRGRDVNEAFFGQGTRLTVV.

The chain is built from TRBV6-6 and TRBJ2-3; D perhaps matches TRBD1 (5 bases). V lost 6 bases to trimming and J lost 4 bases, with 20 bases between them. The length of the CDR3 is 16 residues. The germline CDR1 and CDR2 sequences are MNHNY and SVGAGI (reference sequence). CDR3 sequence (DNA): TGTGCCAGCAGCAGGACCAGGGTACCTAACTCAGATACGCAGTATTTT. Protein product: CASSRTRVPNSDTQYF.

V is TRBV6-6 and J is TRBJ2-3; a possible D gene is TRBD2 (5 bases). CDR1 and CDR2 (germline): MNHNY, SVGAGI (reference sequence). The CDR3 has 12 amino acids. Trimming cost V 7 bases and J 6 bases, with 11 bases left between them. CDR3 protein: CASTGPGDTQYF. The DNA for the CDR3 is TGTGCCAGCACCGGCCCGGGGGATACGCAGTATTTT.

The J gene is TRBJ1-5, the V gene TRBV5-6; no firm D call. This CDR3 spans 15 amino acids. Trimming took off 0 bases at V and 2 bases at J, with 9 bases between the two ends. Germline V CDR1 and CDR2: SGHDT, YYEEEE. The CDR3 protein is CASSLGAGGNQPQHF. CDR3 nucleotides: TGTGCCAGCAGCTTGGGGGCTGGGGGCAATCAGCCCCAGCATTTT. Filled out from reference TRBV5-6 and TRBJ1-5, the complete variable domain reads DAGVTQSPTHLIKTRGQQVTLRCSPKSGHDTVSWYQQALGQGPQFIFQYYEEEERQRGNFPDRFSGHQFPNYSSELNVNALLLGDSALYLCASSLGAGGNQPQHFGDGTRLSIL.

The chain is built from TRBV7-2 and TRBJ2-3; 8 nucleotides agree with TRBD1. Germline assignment: CDR1 SGHTA and CDR2 FQGNSA. The junction had 10 bases not matched to a gene; V was cut back by 6 bases and J by 2 bases. The CDR3 has 16 amino acids. For the CDR3, the DNA is TGTGCCAGCAGAATACAGGGGGGAAGTTACACAGATACGCAGTATTTT. It specifies CASRIQGGSYTDTQYF.

V and J are TRBV7-8 and TRBJ1-4, with no clear D. Trimming left V 5 bases short and J 0 bases short, with 7 bases between. There are 14 residues in the CDR3. Germline values: CDR1 SGHVS, CDR2 FQNEAQ. CDR3 amino acids: CASSLWATNEKLFF. The CDR3 DNA follows: TGTGCCAGCAGCCTCTGGGCAACTAATGAAAAACTGTTTTTT.

This chain links TRBV19 with TRBJ1-2; D is unresolved. The germline CDR1 and CDR2 sequences are LNHDA and SQIVND (reference sequence). The CDR3 extends over 14 amino acids. With 9 bases removed from V and 4 bases from J, the gap between germline ends came to 18 bases. CDR3 in amino acids: CASGNGVRVYGYTF. As DNA, the CDR3 is TGTGCCAGCGGTAACGGGGTAAGAGTCTATGGCTACACCTTC.

The chain joins TRBV19 to TRBJ1-3; the match to TRBD1 covers 7 bases. The germline gives CDR1 LNHDA, CDR2 SQIVND (reference sequence). The CDR3 extends over 19 amino acids. V lost 4 bases and J lost 0; bases outside the gene matches: 15. The CDR3 region has the DNA TGTGCCAGTAGTAGGGCAGGGGGATCCTCCTCGAACTCTGGAAACACCATATATTTT. It specifies CASSRAGGSSSNSGNTIYF.

V usage is TRBV9 and J usage is TRBJ1-3; D gene uncertain. In germline, CDR1 is SGDLS, CDR2 YYNGEE. Between the trimmed V and J ends, which lost 0 bases and 0 bases, there was a span of 10 bases. The CDR3 runs to 16 residues. The CDR3 sequence is CASSVDLRDSGNTIYF. CDR3 coding DNA: TGTGCCAGCAGCGTAGATCTTAGGGACTCTGGAAACACCATATATTTT.

J is TRBJ1-1 and V is TRBV5-1; 10 bases map to TRBD1. J lost 1 base, V lost 4 bases, and 4 bases had no gene match. Germline CDR1 is SGHRS and CDR2 is YFSETQ. The CDR3 loop spans 15 amino acids. The CDR3 sequence is CASSLRQGANTEAFF. The CDR3, as DNA: TGCGCCAGCAGCCTTAGACAGGGGGCGAACACTGAAGCTTTCTTT.

This chain links TRBV28 with TRBJ2-5, with 7 bases aligning to TRBD2. Trimming removed 1 base from V and 5 bases from J; junction bases left unmatched: 10. CDR3 size: 16 residues. Germline lookup yields CDR1 MDHEN and CDR2 SYDVKM. The CDR3 region is CASSLSRPSGGETQYF. CDR3 DNA sequence: TGTGCCAGCAGTTTATCCCGGCCTAGCGGAGGCGAGACCCAGTACTTC.

On this clone itself: The same CDR3 can be traced to other DNA sequences in this sample. CDR3 in amino acids: CASRGSGANVLTF. Written as DNA, the CDR3 is TGTGCCAGCAGGGGGTCTGGGGCCAACGTCCTGACTTTC. The chain couples TRBV25-1 to TRBJ2-6; D is ambiguous. Deletions cut 6 bases from V and 1 base from J, with 4 bases between. Germline assignment: CDR1 MGHDK and CDR2 SYGVNS. The CDR3 runs to 13 residues. Full variable domain (missing parts from reference TRBV25-1 and TRBJ2-6): EADIYQTPRYLVIGTGKKITLECSQTMGHDKMYWYQQDPGMELHLIHYSYGVNSTEKGDLSSESTVSRIRTEHFPLTLESARPSHTSQYLCASRGSGANVLTFGAGSRLTVL.

This chain connects TRBV11-3 to TRBJ2-3; no firm D call. Trimming left V 1 base short and J 0 bases short, with 8 bases between. The CDR3 length is 15 residues. Germline CDR1 and CDR2: SGHNT and YENEEA. For the CDR3, the DNA is TGTGCCAGCAGCTTAGTGGCTTGGAGCACAGATACGCAGTATTTT. It translates to CASSLVAWSTDTQYF.

The genes are TRBV19 and TRBJ2-3; 9 nucleotides agree with TRBD2. Germline V CDR1 and CDR2: LNHDA, SQIVND (reference sequence). CDR3 length: 15 residues. J lost 2 bases, V lost 6 bases, and 6 bases had no gene match. The CDR3 DNA is TGTGCCAGTAGCTTAGCGGGAGCTCCCACAGATACGCAGTATTTT. Translating it yields CASSLAGAPTDTQYF.

This chain joins TRBV7-9 and TRBJ1-4; D gene ambiguous. V dropped 2 bases and J dropped 3 bases, with 10 bases sitting between them. This CDR3 has 15 residues. Germline CDR1 and CDR2: SEHNR and FQNEAQ (reference sequence). DNA for the CDR3: TGTGCCAGCAGCTTACGTCTAGGGTCTAATGAAAAACTGTTTTTT. This sequence encodes CASSLRLGSNEKLFF.

This chain connects TRBV7-3 to TRBJ2-1; D gene ambiguous. The CDR3 runs 14 residues. Trimming left V 5 bases short and J 4 bases short, with 12 bases between. CDR1 is SGHTA, CDR2 FQGTGA, per germline. The CDR3 DNA reads TGTGCCAGCAGCGACCGGACCAATTACAATGAGCAGTTCTTC. Protein sequence: CASSDRTNYNEQFF.

V usage is TRBV5-1 and J usage is TRBJ1-1; D is perhaps TRBD1 (6 bases). Germline-derived CDR1 and CDR2 are SGHRS and YFSETQ. The CDR3 totals 13 residues. V lost 5 bases and J lost 4, with 12 bases in between. CDR3 residues: CASRDQGTTEAFF. The CDR3 DNA is TGCGCCAGCAGGGATCAGGGGACCACTGAAGCTTTCTTT.

The V call is TRBV6-5, the J call TRBJ1-1; 7 positions agree with TRBD1. J lost 6 bases, V lost 5 bases, and 9 bases had no gene match. Germline assignment: CDR1 MNHEY and CDR2 SVGAGI. The CDR3 runs 14 residues. CDR3: CASSPTGPLAEAFF. In DNA, the CDR3 is TGTGCCAGCAGTCCGACAGGGCCCCTGGCTGAAGCTTTCTTT.